This T cell receptor beta chain was profiled in a study of blood T cells in healthy people across ages. A few counts support this clonotype. What it binds is not known. Alongside a J-beta primer mix, a sample-barcoded 5' primer served in a second PCR lasting about 6 to 12 cycles. The authors tagged each cDNA molecule using a template-switch adaptor with 12 random nucleotides. The study obtained at least 2.5 million CDR3-containing paired-end reads from every sample. TCRdb called the 5' RACE reads again in MiXCR, with one record for every CDR3 protein. The table has hundreds of thousands of distinct CDR3 sequences, about 52% seen once; the top ten hold around a third. Findings of the study overall: Higher diversity, along with more naive CD4+ cells, distinguished long-lived donors from aged donors. Investigators viewed diversity estimates from one million T cells as underestimates, the study reported.

The V gene's germline CDR1 is LGHDT and CDR2 YNNKEL (reference sequence). V lost 1 base, J lost 0 bases, and 4 bases lay in between. This CDR3 spans 15 amino acids. This sequence joins TRBV3-1 and TRBJ2-6; D not certain. The source is a woman aged 55-69 years in good health. The sample comprised blood. The CDR3 DNA sequence: TGTGCCAGCAGCCAAGCGGTCTCTGGGGCCAACGTCCTGACTTTC. This sequence encodes CASSQAVSGANVLTF.